Included here is one T cell receptor (beta chain) sequence, with context. Since a much larger clone is just one base distant, this may be a read error. The sample comes from a study of T cells in Graves' hyperthyroidism and ophthalmopathy. Amplified TCR beta CDR3 regions came from RNA transcripts. First-round RT-PCR of the TCR CDR3 relied on the HTBI primer set. TCRdb re-called the multiplex PCR reads through MiXCR, storing one row per CDR3 protein. The data contain hundreds of thousands of distinct CDR3 sequences, under 20% of them singletons. The clonotype was recovered from a woman aged 45-65 years with Graves' hyperthyroidism that later progressed to Graves' ophthalmopathy. Specimen: blood.

The CDR3 DNA follows: TGTGCCAGCGGGGCACAGGGGAGGGAGGATGAAGCTTTCTTT. The encoded protein is CASGAQGREDEAFF. The rearrangement joins TRBV2 to TRBJ1-1; TRBD1 matches at 7 bases. The ends lost 8 bases at V and 7 bases at J; junction bases unmatched: 13. This CDR3 region has 14 residues. Germline V CDR1 and CDR2: SNHLY, FYNNEI.